The T cell receptor (beta chain) under discussion was sequenced for a study of STAT3 mutations in large granular lymphocyte leukemia. Clones were read by immunoSEQ multiplex PCR, and TCRdb kept only the in-frame ones, dropping some. The profile covers around 320 clones, with under 65% appearing a single time and over 35% taken by the ten largest. Points from the study as a whole: In T-cell large granular lymphocyte leukemia, about half of patients showed multiple immunodominant subclonotypes. In several patients, dominant TCR clone burden exceeded STAT3 mutant burden, suggesting STAT3 mutation arose secondarily.

Germline trimming cut 3 bases from V and 8 bases from J; bases unmatched to any gene: 4. Germline-derived CDR1 and CDR2 are KGHSH and LQKENI. This CDR3 is 14 amino acids long. As regards this clone: No antigen is known for it.

This TCR came from a man in his 60s with T-cell large granular lymphocyte leukemia. Some clones in this sample may be carry-over from other donors' samples. This chain uses TRBV18 with TRBJ1-4, with 9 bases identical to TRBD1. Sequenced input: peripheral blood mononuclear cells. The CDR3 sequence: CASSPGQGPEKLFF. The CDR3 DNA sequence: TGTGCCAGCTCACCGGGACAGGGTCCGGAAAAACTGTTTTTT.